The 25 T cell receptor beta chains reported below all come from one sample, sequenced in a study of cytomegalovirus exposure and HLA in healthy donors. It was with 60 Vbeta and 13 Jbeta primers that the PCR ran. Sequenced by immunoSEQ multiplex PCR; TCRdb stores in-frame clones only, minus some. Of some 120,000 clones in the sample, 79% were seen once. Material for sequencing was PBMCs. These receptors were obtained from a man aged 25-40 years in good health and CMV-seropositive.

CDR3 amino acids: CASSKQGGRANVLTF. DNA of the CDR3: TGTGCCAGCAGCAAACAGGGGGGTAGGGCCAACGTCCTGACTTTC. The rearrangement links TRBV25-1 to TRBJ2-6; 8 bases align to TRBD1. This CDR3 comprises 15 residues. Germline V gene lookup returns CDR1 MGHDK and CDR2 SYGVNS. V trimming: 6 bases; J trimming: 5 bases; junction bases outside the gene matches: 6.

The chain carries TRBV7-6 and TRBJ1-3, with unresolved D. The V gene lost 2 bases and the J gene lost 1 base, with 6 bases spanning the gap. This CDR3 has 14 residues. The V gene's germline CDR1 is SGHVS and CDR2 FNYEAQ. The CDR3, as DNA: TGTGCCAGCAGCTTATTAGTGTCTGGAAACACCATATATTTT. Encoded protein: CASSLLVSGNTIYF.

This clone was observed a handful of times. The CDR3 loop is CASSLAGAPGQGNGYTF. The CDR3 DNA follows: TGTGCCAGCAGCTTAGCGGGGGCCCCGGGACAGGGGAATGGCTACACCTTC. The V call is TRBV7-9, the J call TRBJ1-2, with TRBD1 matching over 10 bases. Germline V gene data show CDR1 as SEHNR and CDR2 as FQNEAQ (reference sequence). With 0 bases clipped from V and 6 bases from J, the junction kept 10 bases outside the gene matches. CDR3 length: 17 residues.

DNA of the CDR3: TGTGCCAGCAGTGGGCGGCAGAACTATGGCTACACCTTC. It translates to CASSGRQNYGYTF. This sequence joins TRBV6-1 and TRBJ1-2; D not certain. Germline V gene sequence: CDR1 MNHNS, CDR2 SASEGT. V lost 4 bases, J lost 2 bases, and 8 bases lay in between. This CDR3 is built from 13 residues.

The chain combines TRBV6-5 with TRBJ1-1; 7 nucleotides match TRBD1. CDR1 is MNHEY, CDR2 SVGAGI, per germline. Trimming took 2 bases from V and 4 from J; bases not matched to a gene: 7. This CDR3 contains 15 residues. The DNA of the CDR3 is TGTGCCAGCAGTTACGACAGGGCGAGGGGCACTGAAGCTTTCTTT. Residues: CASSYDRARGTEAFF.

This chain links TRBV19 with TRBJ1-1; 8 positions match TRBD1. V shed 7 bases, J shed 0 bases, and the junction held 1 base outside the gene matches. This CDR3 region has 13 residues. CDR1 is LNHDA and CDR2 is SQIVND in the germline V gene (reference sequence). CDR3 bases: TGTGCCAGTAAGGGACAGGTGAACACTGAAGCTTTCTTT. Translating it yields CASKGQVNTEAFF.

This chain connects TRBV28 to TRBJ1-5; D is undetermined. The CDR3 is 11 residues long. V lost 6 bases and J lost 11, with 11 bases in between. Germline CDR1 MDHEN, CDR2 SYDVKM. CDR3 DNA: TGTGCCAGCAGCCTCCGGTCGTCCCAGCATTTT. As protein: CASSLRSSQHF.

The rearrangement uses TRBV19 and TRBJ2-3; D gene uncertain. This CDR3 has 14 amino acids. The V and J ends lost 4 bases and 0 bases respectively, with 8 bases between them. The V gene's germline CDR1 is LNHDA and CDR2 SQIVND (reference sequence). CDR3 in amino acids: CASSNRASTDTQYF. DNA for the CDR3: TGTGCCAGTAGTAACAGAGCTAGCACAGATACGCAGTATTTT.

The chain carries TRBV18 and TRBJ2-5; TRBD2 aligns across 8 bases. The CDR3 is made up of 18 amino acids. Germline V gene data show CDR1 as KGHSH and CDR2 as LQKENI. The trim removed 2 bases at V and 6 bases at J, leaving 17 bases unmatched. The CDR3 coding sequence is TGTGCCAGCTCACCAGAACGGGGGTCGGTAGCGGGATTTAAGACCCAGTACTTC. It codes for CASSPERGSVAGFKTQYF.

V gene TRBV2 combines with J gene TRBJ2-1, with 9 nucleotides matching TRBD2. Germline V gene data show CDR1 as SNHLY and CDR2 as FYNNEI. The V segment lost 6 bases and the J segment 4 bases; nucleotides outside the gene matches: 4. This CDR3 is built from 14 residues. CDR3 in DNA: TGTGCCAGCAGGAGGAGCGGGGGGTACAATGAGCAGTTCTTC. It codes for CASRRSGGYNEQFF.

The chain is built from TRBV5-1 and TRBJ1-1; D not certain. This CDR3 has 16 residues. Trimming removed 1 base from V and 0 bases from J, with 13 bases in between. The V gene's germline CDR1 is SGHRS and CDR2 YFSETQ. CDR3 protein: CASSLPSDFMNTEAFF. The CDR3 nucleotides read TGCGCCAGCAGCTTGCCCTCAGACTTCATGAACACTGAAGCTTTCTTT.

The V gene is TRBV6-4, the J gene TRBJ1-1; D not certain. Trimming stripped 5 bases from V and 3 bases from J, with 10 bases between. This CDR3 region has 13 residues. Germline loops: CDR1 MRHNA, CDR2 SNTAGT. In DNA form, the CDR3 reads TGTGCCAGCAGTTACAGTTTGGACACTGAAGCTTTCTTT. Protein: CASSYSLDTEAFF.

The rearrangement links TRBV19 to TRBJ1-2, with D possibly being TRBD1 (6 bases). V dropped 4 bases and J dropped 0 bases, with 12 bases sitting between them. This CDR3 region has 15 residues. CDR1 and CDR2 (germline): LNHDA, SQIVND (reference sequence). As DNA, the CDR3 is TGTGCCAGTAGTACGGGACAAACGGCTAACTATGGCTACACCTTC. Translating it yields CASSTGQTANYGYTF.

This clone has a handful of counts. The chain employs TRBV29-1 and TRBJ2-2; TRBD2 agrees at 10 bases. Unmatched junction bases numbered 8, after V lost 6 bases and J lost 7 bases. Germline assignment: CDR1 SQVTM and CDR2 ANQGSEA. The length of the CDR3 is 14 residues. The CDR3 bases are TGCAGCGTACCTCGACTAGCGGGCGACGGGGAGCTGTTTTTT. The encoded protein is CSVPRLAGDGELFF.

The chain has TRBV7-6 and TRBJ2-1; possible D gene TRBD2, 6 bases. Looked up from germline, CDR1 is SGHVS and CDR2 is FNYEAQ. The CDR3 extends over 15 amino acids. V was shortened by 5 bases and J by 0 bases, with 11 bases between the two germline ends. In DNA, the CDR3 is TGTGCCAGCAGCACGGGGGTAAGCTCCTACAATGAGCAGTTCTTC. This gives the protein CASSTGVSSYNEQFF. Full variable domain (missing parts from reference TRBV7-6 and TRBJ2-1): GAGVSQSPRYKVTKRGQDVALRCDPISGHVSLYWYRQALGQGPEFLTYFNYEAQQDKSGLPNDRFSAERPEGSISTLTIQRTEQRDSAMYRCASSTGVSSYNEQFFGPGTRLTVL.

This chain links TRBV5-1 with TRBJ2-2; TRBD1 is a possible D gene (5 bases). There are 17 residues in the CDR3. Trimming removed 4 bases from V and 6 bases from J, with 22 bases in between. Germline V gives CDR1 SGHRS, CDR2 YFSETQ. The CDR3 spells CASSRGLGDPSAGELFF. Here the CDR3 DNA reads TGCGCCAGCAGCAGGGGTCTCGGCGACCCCTCAGCCGGGGAGCTGTTTTTT.

The V call is TRBV7-2, the J call TRBJ2-5; D perhaps matches TRBD2 (7 bases). Deletions cut 3 bases from V and 5 bases from J, with 16 bases between. This CDR3 spans 15 amino acids. Germline CDR1 and CDR2: SGHTA and FQGNSA. This chain's CDR3 is CASSFGGGAGETQYF. CDR3 nucleotide sequence: TGTGCCAGCAGCTTTGGAGGGGGGGCCGGGGAGACCCAGTACTTC.

A few counts support this clone. The chain carries TRBV30 and TRBJ1-1; 7 bases are shared with TRBD1. Trimming removed 5 bases from V and 6 bases from J; junction bases left unmatched: 12. This CDR3 contains 14 residues. The germline gives CDR1 GTSNPN, CDR2 SVGIG (reference sequence). The CDR3 nucleotides read TGTGCCTGGGGCCGAGGGGGCGCGTCCCCTGAAGCTTTCTTT. Translation gives CAWGRGGASPEAFF.

The chain carries TRBV11-2 and TRBJ1-1; TRBD1 is a possible D gene (6 bases). Trimming took 6 bases from V and 4 from J, leaving 21 bases between them. This CDR3 contains 16 residues. CDR1 and CDR2 (germline): SGHAT, FQNNGV. CDR3 residues: CASSPSPRGAVTEAFF. The CDR3 nucleotides read TGTGCCAGCAGTCCATCACCCCGGGGGGCTGTCACTGAAGCTTTCTTT.

About this clone itself: A read error may produce the germline difference seen at one junction end. The chain is built from TRBV7-9 and TRBJ1-1; D uncertain. CDR1 and CDR2 from the germline V gene are SEHNR and FQNEAQ (reference sequence). The CDR3 sequence is 16 residues long. CDR3 residues: CSSSNLQNPGNTEAFF. The CDR3 DNA reads TGTTCCAGCAGTAATCTTCAAAATCCAGGGAACACTGAAGCTTTCTTT.

This clone was observed a single time. The V and J genes are TRBV7-3 and TRBJ2-3; 10 positions match TRBD2. The CDR3 sequence is 15 residues long. Germline V CDR1 and CDR2: SGHTA, FQGTGA. J gave up 2 bases and V 5 bases, and 4 bases lay outside the gene matches. The CDR3 loop is CASSTTSGITDTQYF. CDR3 bases: TGTGCCAGCAGCACAACTAGCGGGATCACAGATACGCAGTATTTT.

The rearrangement links TRBV28 to TRBJ2-7; 9 bases fit TRBD1. Germline V lookup: CDR1 MDHEN, CDR2 SYDVKM. The CDR3 consists of 15 residues. The V segment lost 4 bases and the J segment 2 bases; nucleotides outside the gene matches: 6. The CDR3 DNA follows: TGTGCCAGCAGTTCCACAGGGGGCAACGCCTACGAGCAGTACTTC. Translating gives CASSSTGGNAYEQYF.

The V and J genes are TRBV18 and TRBJ2-7, with D possibly being TRBD2 (5 bases). Germline lookup yields CDR1 KGHSH and CDR2 LQKENI. The CDR3 is 12 amino acids. Trimming removed 2 bases from V and 6 bases from J, with 8 bases in between. This chain's CDR3 is CASSPAGLEQYF. The CDR3 DNA reads as TGTGCCAGCTCACCAGCCGGACTCGAGCAGTACTTC.

The chain couples TRBV27 to TRBJ2-1, with 9 bases that match TRBD1. CDR1 is MNHEY and CDR2 is SMNVEV in the germline V gene (reference sequence). V lost 5 bases and J lost 8; bases outside the gene matches: 4. This CDR3 contains 13 residues. CDR3 DNA sequence: TGTGCCAGCAGTCACAGGGGGCAAGATGAGCAGTTCTTC. It specifies CASSHRGQDEQFF.

The gene calls are TRBV5-1 and TRBJ1-1; D may be TRBD1 (6 bases). CDR1 is SGHRS and CDR2 is YFSETQ in the germline V gene. This CDR3 comprises 15 residues. The ends were cut back, 0 bases at V and 5 bases at J, with 14 bases in the middle. The CDR3 protein is CASSLVEQGRTEAFF. The CDR3 DNA reads as TGCGCCAGCAGCTTGGTCGAGCAGGGGCGGACTGAAGCTTTCTTT.